These 28 T cell receptor beta chains came from one sample sequenced in a study of blood T cell repertoires in COVID-19. Sequencing used immunoSEQ multiplex PCR; TCRdb keeps in-frame clones, though not all of them. Of around 110,000 clones in the sample, 71% were seen once. The sample taken for sequencing was peripheral blood. The source is a human donor with acute or convalescent COVID-19. The donor label of this sample is uncertain.

J is TRBJ1-2 and V is TRBV30, with D perhaps TRBD1 (5 bases). Trimming removed 2 bases from V and 8 bases from J, with 9 bases in between. From germline, CDR1 is GTSNPN and CDR2 SVGIG (reference sequence). The CDR3 contains 11 residues. The CDR3: CAWSPRVGYTF. CDR3 DNA sequence: TGTGCCTGGAGTCCCAGGGTCGGCTACACCTTC.

Many counts were recorded for this clone. This chain joins TRBV29-1 and TRBJ2-2; D unresolved. The ends were cut back, 6 bases at V and 4 bases at J, with 15 bases in the middle. Germline CDR1 SQVTM, CDR2 ANQGSEA. The CDR3 spans 14 residues. The CDR3: CSVRRDLGTGELFF. The CDR3 DNA sequence: TGCAGCGTCCGGAGAGACTTGGGCACCGGGGAGCTGTTTTTT.

The J gene is TRBJ2-2, the V gene TRBV5-1, with a tentative D call TRBD2 (7 bases). Trimming shortened V by 4 bases and J by 4 bases, and 17 bases separated the two germline ends. Germline V gene data show CDR1 as SGHRS and CDR2 as YFSETQ. The CDR3 has 16 residues. The CDR3 sequence is CASSPSLGGATGELFF. The DNA for the CDR3 is TGCGCCAGCAGCCCCAGTTTGGGGGGGGCCACCGGGGAGCTGTTTTTT.

The J gene is TRBJ1-1, the V gene TRBV9; D is possibly TRBD1 (5 bases). This CDR3 has 14 amino acids. With 6 bases removed from V and 1 base from J, the gap between germline ends came to 13 bases. CDR1 and CDR2 from the germline V gene are SGDLS and YYNGEE. The CDR3 reads CASTRQDRNTEAFF. The CDR3 bases are TGTGCCAGCACACGTCAAGACAGGAACACTGAAGCTTTCTTT.

The CDR3 loop is CASRSNTGANSPLHF. The CDR3 bases are TGTGCCAGCAGATCGAATACAGGGGCTAATTCACCCCTCCACTTT. This chain connects TRBV28 to TRBJ1-6; 7 bases are a match to TRBD1. Germline V gives CDR1 MDHEN, CDR2 SYDVKM. This CDR3 region has 15 residues. J was trimmed by 6 bases and V by 6 bases; bases with no gene match: 8.

The count of this clone is one. J is TRBJ1-2 and V is TRBV7-2, with a weak D call TRBD1 (5 bases). Germline V lookup: CDR1 SGHTA, CDR2 FQGNSA. The CDR3 spans 14 residues. The V and J ends lost 1 base and 4 bases respectively, with 10 bases between them. In DNA, the CDR3 is TGTGCCAGCAGCTTAGGATCAGGGTTCTATGGCTACACCTTC. Its translation is CASSLGSGFYGYTF.

V and J are TRBV18 and TRBJ1-2; 9 bases are shared with TRBD1. Germline V CDR1 and CDR2: KGHSH, LQKENI. V lost 3 bases and J lost 3; bases outside the gene matches: 8. The CDR3 totals 16 residues. The DNA for the CDR3 is TGTGCCAGCTCACCGCTCCGGGACAGGGCCGACTATGGCTACACCTTC. Translated, it gives CASSPLRDRADYGYTF.

In its sample, this clone was seen a few times. The gene calls are TRBV2 and TRBJ2-1, with 7 bases fitting TRBD2. The CDR3 length is 14 residues. Germline trimming cut 4 bases from V and 9 bases from J; bases unmatched to any gene: 9. CDR1 and CDR2 (germline): SNHLY, FYNNEI. The CDR3 region has the DNA TGTGCCAGCAGTGTCATCGGGAGGAGGGGTGAGCAGTTCTTC. Its translation is CASSVIGRRGEQFF.

The CDR3 protein is CASSDVRGYGYTF. The CDR3 bases are TGTGCCAGCAGTGACGTCAGGGGGTATGGCTACACCTTC. The gene calls are TRBV25-1 and TRBJ1-2; 7 nucleotides line up with TRBD1. V shed 3 bases and J 5 bases; nucleotides not matched to a gene: 3. The length of the CDR3 is 13 residues. Germline values: CDR1 MGHDK, CDR2 SYGVNS.

The chain carries TRBV6-5 and TRBJ2-3; D perhaps matches TRBD2 (7 bases). This CDR3 is 15 amino acids long. Between the trimmed V and J ends, which lost 5 bases and 3 bases, there was a span of 15 bases. Germline assignment: CDR1 MNHEY and CDR2 SVGAGI. The CDR3 protein is CASSRTGGRTDTQYF. CDR3 in DNA: TGTGCCAGCAGTCGTACGGGGGGCCGAACAGATACGCAGTATTTT.

This rearrangement joins TRBV6-5 to TRBJ1-1; D is possibly TRBD1 (6 bases). The CDR3 has 15 amino acids. Trimming removed 8 bases at V and 0 bases at J, with 16 bases between. The germline V gene has CDR1 MNHEY and CDR2 SVGAGI. The CDR3 spells CASPPPQGLNTEAFF. The CDR3 DNA reads TGTGCCAGCCCGCCCCCACAGGGACTGAACACTGAAGCTTTCTTT.

The gene calls are TRBV27 and TRBJ1-2; 10 nucleotides line up with TRBD1. The CDR3 consists of 14 residues. CDR1 and CDR2 from the germline V gene are MNHEY and SMNVEV (reference sequence). The V segment lost 3 bases and the J segment 5 bases; nucleotides outside the gene matches: 3. The CDR3 DNA sequence: TGTGCCAGCAGTTTTTCGGGACAGGGGTATGGCTACACCTTC. The encoded protein is CASSFSGQGYGYTF.

This clone was picked up many times. The chain links TRBV5-1 to TRBJ1-2; TRBD1 matches at 8 bases. Looked up from germline, CDR1 is SGHRS and CDR2 is YFSETQ. Unmatched junction bases numbered 8, after V lost 5 bases and J lost 5 bases. This CDR3 comprises 14 residues. The CDR3 is CASRLPGQAYGYTF. CDR3 bases: TGCGCCAGCAGGCTACCGGGACAGGCTTATGGCTACACCTTC.

The chain joins TRBV21-1 to TRBJ2-7; whether TRBD1, the table's D call, matches the DNA was not checked. TRBV21-1 counts as a pseudogene. The CDR3 runs 15 residues. In DNA, the CDR3 is TGTGCCAGCAGCAAAGGGGGGACCCGGGACAGAGCCGCGTCCTTC. This encodes CASSKGGTRDRAASF.

The V gene is TRBV6-5, the J gene TRBJ2-2, with D tentatively TRBD2 (6 bases). Trimming stripped 6 bases from V and 5 bases from J, with 10 bases between. This CDR3 is 13 amino acids long. CDR1 and CDR2 from the germline V gene are MNHEY and SVGAGI. The CDR3 loop reads CASRFGGTGELFF. The CDR3, as DNA: TGTGCCAGCAGATTTGGGGGGACCGGGGAGCTGTTTTTT.

The chain is built from TRBV6-5 and TRBJ2-7; 11 positions agree with TRBD1. The ends lost 6 bases at V and 4 bases at J; junction bases unmatched: 5. The germline CDR1 and CDR2 sequences are MNHEY and SVGAGI. This CDR3 contains 14 residues. The CDR3 nucleotides are TGTGCCAGCAGGAAAGGGACAGGGGGATACGAGCAGTACGTC. Translation: CASRKGTGGYEQYV.

This clone turned up a few times. V and J are TRBV11-2 and TRBJ2-7; a weak D match, TRBD1 (6 bases). Trimming removed 4 bases from V and 12 bases from J, with 16 bases in between. Germline V lookup: CDR1 SGHAT, CDR2 FQNNGV. The CDR3 extends over 12 amino acids. The CDR3 sequence is CASSSGTLNTYV. The CDR3 DNA follows: TGTGCCAGCAGCTCCGGGACACTGAACACGTACGTC.

In this sample, this clone turned up many times. The chain carries TRBV19 and TRBJ1-2; D may be TRBD1 (5 bases). V lost 3 bases to trimming and J lost 4 bases, with 18 bases between them. Germline-derived CDR1 and CDR2 are LNHDA and SQIVND (reference sequence). The CDR3 runs to 16 residues. For the CDR3, the DNA is TGTGCCAGTAGTATCAAAGGGGCCGGCGCCTCCTATGGCTACACCTTC. Translating gives CASSIKGAGASYGYTF. Full variable domain (missing parts from reference TRBV19 and TRBJ1-2): DGGITQSPKYLFRKEGQNVTLSCEQNLNHDAMYWYRQDPGQGLRLIYYSQIVNDFQKGDIAEGYSVSREKKESFPLTVTSAQKNPTAFYLCASSIKGAGASYGYTFGSGTRLTVV.

V gene TRBV3-1 (or the pseudogene TRBV3-2) combines with J gene TRBJ1-6, with D possibly being TRBD1 (6 bases). Germline assignment: CDR1 LGHDT and CDR2 YNNKEL (reference sequence). The germline V and J ends were trimmed by 2 bases and 6 bases, with 11 bases remaining between them. The CDR3 totals 15 residues. The CDR3 coding sequence is TGTGCCAGCAGCCAATCACAGGGTGGTAATTCACCCCTCCACTTT. Amino acids: CASSQSQGGNSPLHF.

To note about this clone: Other DNA sequences in the sample encode the same CDR3. This chain uses TRBV11-2 with TRBJ1-1; possibly TRBD1 for D (6 bases). The CDR3 has 13 amino acids. The germline V gene encodes CDR1 SGHAT and CDR2 FQNNGV. Trimming removed 1 base at V and 8 bases at J, with 11 bases between. For the CDR3, the DNA is TGTGCCAGCAGCTTAGGTCCGGGGACAGAAGCTTTCTTT. Translation: CASSLGPGTEAFF.

V is TRBV19 and J is TRBJ2-2, with 9 bases aligning to TRBD1. This CDR3 comprises 16 residues. Germline CDR1 and CDR2: LNHDA and SQIVND (reference sequence). V lost 6 bases and J lost 6; bases outside the gene matches: 11. The CDR3 DNA reads as TGTGCCAGTAGACGACCGGGACAGGGAAATCCCGGGGAGCTGTTTTTT. Translation: CASRRPGQGNPGELFF.

In its sample, this clone was seen a few times. This chain links TRBV27 with TRBJ2-3; D is uncertain. The germline V and J ends were trimmed by 0 bases and 5 bases, with 12 bases remaining between them. CDR1 and CDR2 from the germline V gene are MNHEY and SMNVEV (reference sequence). The CDR3 has 15 residues. Written as DNA, the CDR3 is TGTGCCAGCAGTTTATCATGGAGAATCGGAGATACGCAGTATTTT. Translation: CASSLSWRIGDTQYF.

The chain employs TRBV21-1 and TRBJ1-5. TRBV21-1 is a pseudogene locus. The CDR3 has 13 amino acids. CDR3 residues: CASSARRRQPQHF. The CDR3 DNA reads TGTGCCAGCAGCGCCAGGCGGAGGCAGCCCCAGCATTTT.

As concerns this clone: The sample contains more than one DNA sequence encoding this CDR3. The V call is TRBV7-2, the J call TRBJ1-5, with 9 nucleotides matching TRBD1. V shed 4 bases and J 3 bases; nucleotides not matched to a gene: 4. The CDR3 extends over 15 amino acids. Germline V lookup: CDR1 SGHTA, CDR2 FQGNSA. The chain's CDR3 is CASSSGQGTNQPQHF. CDR3 DNA: TGTGCCAGCAGCTCGGGACAGGGTACCAATCAGCCCCAGCATTTT.

As DNA, the CDR3 is TGTGCCAGCAGCTTAAAATGGGGACTAGCGGCCCATGAGCAGTTCTTC. Its protein is CASSLKWGLAAHEQFF. The chain employs TRBV7-2 and TRBJ2-1, with TRBD2 matching 11 bases. This CDR3 has 16 residues. With 2 bases clipped from V and 8 bases from J, the junction kept 8 bases outside the gene matches. The germline V gene has CDR1 SGHTA and CDR2 FQGNSA.

Only one count was recorded for this clone. The chain carries TRBV5-4 and TRBJ2-3, with a tentative D call TRBD2 (6 bases). The germline gives CDR1 SGHNT, CDR2 YYREEE (reference sequence). Trimming cost V 5 bases and J 2 bases, with 12 bases left between them. This CDR3 is 14 amino acids long. The CDR3, as DNA: TGTGCCAGCAGTTCCGGGACTGTCACAGATACGCAGTATTTT. This gives the protein CASSSGTVTDTQYF.

J is TRBJ1-1 and V is TRBV27, with no clear D. Germline CDR1 is MNHEY and CDR2 is SMNVEV (reference sequence). The V and J ends lost 5 bases and 1 base respectively, with 8 bases between them. The CDR3 is 13 amino acids. The CDR3 protein is CASSLGRNTEAFF. The CDR3 DNA is TGTGCCAGCAGTCTAGGGAGGAACACTGAAGCTTTCTTT.

The chain couples TRBV4-1 to TRBJ1-2, with a weak D call TRBD1 (6 bases). Germline CDR1 and CDR2: MGHRA and YSYEKL. The CDR3 has 16 residues. V was cut by 4 bases and J by 4 bases, with 19 bases left in between. The CDR3 nucleotides read TGCGCCAGCAGCCCTTCTACCGGGACAAACTTCTATGGCTACACCTTC. It yields the protein CASSPSTGTNFYGYTF.